This TCR beta chain derives from a study of vaccination and CD4 T cells after COVID-19. Study context: Overlapping spike peptides from SARS-CoV-2, HCoV-NL63, HCoV-OC43 and HCoV-229E served to stimulate the cells. Points from the study as a whole: Sampling was limited to relatively few convalescent patients, with no early post-infection timepoints studied.

Sample treatment: roughly 10-day PBMC culture with coronavirus spike peptide pools or control peptides (ViraFEST assay). The Oncomine TCR Beta short-read assay was applied to DNA of cultured CD4+ T cells. From the PCR reads, TCRdb called clonotypes with MiXCR, one entry per CDR3 protein. The profile covers fewer than 20,000 distinct CDR3 sequences, with 53% appearing a single time and 7.2% taken by the ten largest. On this clonotype: Its antigen is still unknown.

There are 11 residues in the CDR3. In germline, CDR1 is WSHSY, CDR2 SAAADI. V lost 3 bases and J lost 7, with 7 bases in between. This TCR was recovered from a human donor who had recovered from COVID-19. Sequenced material: CD4+ T cells from blood, cultured in vitro, taken before SARS-CoV-2 vaccination. The chain recombines TRBV10-2 with TRBJ2-7; a weak D match, TRBD2 (5 bases). The CDR3 reads CASSDPGEQYF. CDR3 in DNA: TGCGCCAGCAGTGACCCGGGGGAGCAGTACTTC.